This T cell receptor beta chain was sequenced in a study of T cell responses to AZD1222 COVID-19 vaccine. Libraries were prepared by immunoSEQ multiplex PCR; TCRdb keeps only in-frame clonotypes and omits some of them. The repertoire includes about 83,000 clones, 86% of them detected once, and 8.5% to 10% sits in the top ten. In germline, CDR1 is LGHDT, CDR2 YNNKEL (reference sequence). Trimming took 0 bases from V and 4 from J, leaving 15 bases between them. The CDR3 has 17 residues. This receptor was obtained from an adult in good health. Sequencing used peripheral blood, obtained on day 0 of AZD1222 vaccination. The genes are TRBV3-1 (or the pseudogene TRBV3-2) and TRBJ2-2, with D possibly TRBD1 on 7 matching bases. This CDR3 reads CASSQDGPGGSTGELFF. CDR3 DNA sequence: TGTGCCAGCAGCCAAGATGGGCCAGGGGGGAGCACCGGGGAGCTGTTTTTT.